This TCR beta chain was sequenced during a study of brain T cells in children with intractable seizures. General observations from the study: Patients' HCMV serostatus was unknown; virus specificity rests on CDR3 similarity alone.

CDR3 length: 14 amino acids. CDR1 is MNHEY, CDR2 SVGAGI, per germline. Time point reported: blood from clinic visit 5 months post-surgery; TSC patient then seizure free. Only cases whose brain tissue showed the highest T cell transcript signatures were sequenced. Before surgery, patients took at least one anti-epileptic drug. Assay: immunoSEQ multiplex PCR; the TCRdb copy retains only in-frame clones and omits some. The sample records hundreds of thousands of clones, 93% being singletons. Turning to this clone: The antigen remains undetermined. An end of the junction does not agree with germline; a read error may underlie this.

The chain employs TRBV6-5 and TRBJ2-1; D gene unclear. This specimen consisted of peripheral blood, obtained about 5 months after surgery. The source is a boy under two years old with tuberous sclerosis and intractable seizures. The chain's CDR3 is CASSDSQSWGEQFF. The CDR3 bases are TGTGCCAGCAGTGACTCCCAGTCCTGGGGTGAGCAGTTCTTC.